A selection of T cell receptor beta chains follows, all from one sample in a study of CD8 T cells in Susac syndrome. TCRdb independently ran MiXCR on the immunoSEQ multiplex PCR reads; one entry per CDR3 protein. The sample has under 80,000 distinct CDR3 sequences, just under 95% seen once. Sequencing was performed on CD8+ T cells from PBMCs. The receptors were gathered from a human donor with multiple sclerosis. Each CDR3 is given with its conserved first and last residue. D genes are given only for firm matches. Clone size, where shown, is once, few, many, or a class for clones that have expanded.

clone size	V gene	D gene	J gene	CDR3 DNA	CDR3 protein
-	TRBV30	-	TRBJ2-2	TGTGCCTGGAGACACACGAACACCGGGGAGCTGTTTTTT	CAWRHTNTGELFF
once	TRBV19	-	TRBJ1-2	TGTGCCAGTAGTCCGAATAACTATGGCTACACCTTC	CASSPNNYGYTF
once	TRBV9	-	TRBJ2-5	TGTGCCAGCAGCTCCGGACACCAAGAGACCCAGTACTTC	CASSSGHQETQYF
-	TRBV11-2	TRBD1	TRBJ2-5	TGTGCCAGCAGCTCGGACAGGGCGGAAGAGACCCAGTACTTC	CASSSDRAEETQYF
-	TRBV27	-	TRBJ2-7	TGTGCCAGCAGTTTAGGCGGGGAGATCTACGAGCAGTACTTC	CASSLGGEIYEQYF
once	TRBV29-1	-	TRBJ2-7	TGCAGCGTTTCCCCTAGCGCTTCCTACGAGCAGTACTTC	CSVSPSASYEQYF
-	TRBV7-9	TRBD2	TRBJ2-5	TGTGCCAGCAGCCCAGGACTAGCGGTTTCCCAGTACTTC	CASSPGLAVSQYF
-	TRBV13	-	TRBJ1-1	TGTGCCAGCAGAGTCCTTATGGGGGCAGGTACTGAAGCTTTCTTT	CASRVLMGAGTEAFF
once	TRBV9	-	TRBJ1-1	TGTGCCAGCAGCGGGGGACATCGTGACACTGAAGCTTTCTTT	CASSGGHRDTEAFF
-	TRBV29-1	TRBD2	TRBJ2-1	TGCAGCGTTGAAGACGTTACTAGCGGGGGACTACTATCGGAGTTCTTC	CSVEDVTSGGLLSEFF
-	TRBV12-3/TRBV12-4	TRBD2	TRBJ2-7	TGTGCCAGCGGTATTCCCGAGATCGAACTAGCGGGAGGGCCCTACGAGCAGTACTTC	CASGIPEIELAGGPYEQYF
-	TRBV19	TRBD1	TRBJ2-3	TGTGCCAGTAGTACCCGGGTGGACAGGGAAATATCAGATACGCAGTATTTT	CASSTRVDREISDTQYF
-	TRBV5-4	-	TRBJ2-5	TGTGCCAGCAGCTTGGAAGGGCGGGAGACCCAGTACTTC	CASSLEGRETQYF
-	TRBV27	-	TRBJ1-1	TGTGCCAGCAGTTTAAGCAGGAGCCTGAACACTGAAGCTTTCTTT	CASSLSRSLNTEAFF
-	TRBV30	-	TRBJ2-7	TGTGCCTGGAGTGTTCCGTTCCCGAGCTCCTACGAGCAGTACTTC	CAWSVPFPSSYEQYF
-	TRBV19	-	TRBJ2-1	TGTGCCAGTGGCGACCTAGAGGGGCATGAGCAGTTCTTC	CASGDLEGHEQFF